This TCR beta chain stems from a study of blood T cell repertoires in COVID-19. For the study at large: Acute-phase and convalescent COVID-19 samples originated in the United States, Italy and Spain. PBMCs, B-cell-depleted T cells, or T cells were the source of the cDNA or gDNA that made up the material.

In the original workflow: Estimation of nucleated cell counts was performed using reference gene primer amplification. Clones were sequenced by immunoSEQ multiplex PCR, and TCRdb holds only the in-frame ones, with some missing. That table supplies the V and J calls and clone size; D and trimming were determined from the DNA. Among around 100,000 clones listed, 80% to 90% were seen once. The ends were cut back, 2 bases at V and 0 bases at J, with 10 bases in the middle. Per the germline V gene, CDR1 is MNHEY and CDR2 is SMNVEV (reference sequence). The CDR3 is 15 amino acids. The chain is built from TRBV27 and TRBJ1-1; possibly TRBD1 for D (5 bases). Sequencing was done on a sample of peripheral blood. This TCR derives from a woman aged 80 or over with acute or convalescent COVID-19. CDR3 amino acids: CASSLSPGVNTEAFF. The CDR3 DNA reads TGTGCCAGCAGTTTAAGTCCGGGGGTGAACACTGAAGCTTTCTTT.